A single sample gave rise to the 14 T cell receptor beta chains below, sequenced in a study of shared clonotypes between healthy human individuals. Assay: immunoSEQ multiplex PCR; the TCRdb copy retains only in-frame clones and omits some. The sample has 2 million to 2.5 million clones; around 90% are singletons. Sequenced: naive CD4+ T cells from PBMCs. Indicated subset: CD45RA+ positively selected. The source of these receptors is a man aged 18 to 35 in good health. Some clones in this sample may be carry-over from other donors' samples.

The chain links TRBV10-3 to TRBJ2-2; TRBD1 matches 10 bases. V lost 6 bases, J lost 3 bases, and 4 bases stayed unmatched. The CDR3 extends over 15 amino acids. Germline V gene data show CDR1 as ENHRY and CDR2 as SYGVKD. CDR3 in amino acids: CAIRGTGDYTGELFF. CDR3 coding DNA: TGTGCCATCAGAGGGACAGGGGATTACACCGGGGAGCTGTTTTTT.

This rearrangement joins TRBV15 to TRBJ2-7; D remains unclear. Trimming removed 0 bases at V and 2 bases at J, with 11 bases between. The CDR3 has 15 residues. Germline CDR1 reads LNHNV; CDR2 reads YYDKDF (reference sequence). DNA for the CDR3: TGTGCCACCAGCAGAGATCTAGACCGGACCTACGAGCAGTACTTC. Its translation is CATSRDLDRTYEQYF.

The J gene is TRBJ1-1, the V gene TRBV10-3, with D maybe TRBD1 (5 bases). This CDR3 contains 13 residues. The V gene's germline CDR1 is ENHRY and CDR2 SYGVKD. Trimming took off 6 bases at V and 3 bases at J, with 11 bases between the two ends. The CDR3 loop reads CAISPLGDTEAFF. The CDR3 region has the DNA TGTGCCATCAGCCCTTTGGGGGACACTGAAGCTTTCTTT.

With regard to this clone: The sample carries other DNA sequences with the same CDR3. The chain links TRBV11-3 to TRBJ2-5; D may be TRBD1 or TRBD2 (5 bases each). This CDR3 is 14 amino acids long. CDR1 SGHNT and CDR2 YENEEA come from the germline V gene. With 5 bases removed from V and 2 bases from J, the gap between germline ends came to 12 bases. CDR3 bases: TGTGCCAGCAGCCCGGGACCTTATCAAGAGACCCAGTACTTC. This encodes CASSPGPYQETQYF.

The rearrangement links TRBV7-6 to TRBJ2-7; either TRBD1 or TRBD2 may supply D (6 bases each). The germline V gene has CDR1 SGHVS and CDR2 FNYEAQ. V lost 4 bases and J lost 8, with 15 bases in between. The CDR3 has 13 residues. This CDR3 is CASSWDEGGQQYF. The CDR3 bases are TGTGCCAGCAGCTGGGATGAGGGGGGCCAGCAGTACTTC.

The chain has TRBV5-1 and TRBJ2-3; D unclear. CDR3 length equals 12 residues. V gave up 4 bases and J gave up 2 bases, with 5 bases separating them. Germline loops: CDR1 SGHRS, CDR2 YFSETQ. This CDR3 reads CASSHNTDTQYF. For the CDR3, the DNA is TGCGCCAGCAGCCACAACACAGATACGCAGTATTTT.

The gene calls are TRBV18 and TRBJ2-1; possibly TRBD1 for D (5 bases). The CDR3 runs 14 residues. CDR1 is KGHSH and CDR2 is LQKENI in the germline V gene. V was trimmed by 2 bases and J by 6 bases, leaving 11 bases between them. In DNA form, the CDR3 reads TGTGCCAGCTCACCAGGACACGTTATCAATGAGCAGTTCTTC. It translates to CASSPGHVINEQFF.

The chain combines TRBV27 with TRBJ2-5; D ambiguous. V lost 3 bases and J 1 base, leaving 12 bases between the germline ends. The CDR3 is 15 amino acids. Germline assignment: CDR1 MNHEY and CDR2 SMNVEV (reference sequence). As DNA, the CDR3 is TGTGCCAGCAGTTTCGGCCAGCCCGCCCAAGAGACCCAGTACTTC. Encoded protein: CASSFGQPAQETQYF.

V gene TRBV9 combines with J gene TRBJ2-5; no clear D gene. V lost 0 bases and J 3 bases, leaving 9 bases between the germline ends. The germline gives CDR1 SGDLS, CDR2 YYNGEE. This CDR3 is 14 amino acids long. The CDR3 nucleotides read TGTGCCAGCAGCGTAGCTGGCCCCAAAGAGACCCAGTACTTC. The encoded protein is CASSVAGPKETQYF.

As concerns this clone: This CDR3 is also generated by other DNA sequences in the sample. CDR3 residues: CASSYSGLTYEQYF. CDR3 DNA sequence: TGTGCCAGCAGTTACTCCGGTCTCACCTACGAGCAGTACTTC. The genes are TRBV6-5 and TRBJ2-7; D is undetermined. Germline values: CDR1 MNHEY, CDR2 SVGAGI. This CDR3 spans 14 amino acids. Trimming pared 0 bases from V and 2 bases from J, leaving 8 bases between.

The chain carries TRBV6-5 and TRBJ1-3; no definite D call. The length of the CDR3 is 16 residues. Germline loops: CDR1 MNHEY, CDR2 SVGAGI. With 0 bases removed from V and 0 bases from J, the gap between germline ends came to 9 bases. CDR3 sequence reads: CASSYSPARSGNTIYF. The CDR3 nucleotides read TGTGCCAGCAGTTACTCCCCAGCACGCTCTGGAAACACCATATATTTT.

The sample holds one count of this clone. The rearrangement uses TRBV10-3 and TRBJ2-7, with TRBD2 matching over 10 bases. The V and J ends lost 2 bases and 4 bases, in that order; junction bases with no gene match: 5. The CDR3 runs to 15 residues. CDR1 ENHRY and CDR2 SYGVKD come from the germline V gene. CDR3 protein: CAISEEGLAAYEQYF. The CDR3 DNA reads TGTGCCATCAGTGAGGAAGGACTAGCGGCTTACGAGCAGTACTTC.

The chain employs TRBV7-9 and TRBJ1-2, with unresolved D. This CDR3 spans 16 amino acids. Looked up from germline, CDR1 is SEHNR and CDR2 is FQNEAQ (reference sequence). V gave up 2 bases and J gave up 2 bases, with 15 bases separating them. CDR3 sequence reads: CASSLRLPVPNYGYTF. The CDR3 DNA is TGTGCCAGCAGCTTACGGTTACCCGTACCAAACTATGGCTACACCTTC.

A remark on this clone: Other DNA sequences from this sample encode an identical CDR3 as well. V gene TRBV5-4 combines with J gene TRBJ2-5; D is ambiguous. Germline assignment: CDR1 SGHNT and CDR2 YYREEE (reference sequence). The CDR3 totals 13 residues. Trimming left V 1 base short and J 2 bases short, with 6 bases between. As DNA, the CDR3 is TGTGCCAGCAGCTTGCCCGGGCAAGAGACCCAGTACTTC. Encoded protein: CASSLPGQETQYF.